The 24 T cell receptor beta chains in this list originate from one sample, sequenced in a study of T cells in Graves' hyperthyroidism and ophthalmopathy. TCR beta CDR3 regions were amplified from RNA transcripts. First-round RT-PCR with HTBI primers amplified the TCR CDR3 region. Using its own MiXCR run on the multiplex PCR reads, TCRdb lists one record per CDR3 protein. This sample has about 570,000 distinct CDR3 sequences; about 43% occur once, and the top ten carry around 20%. The sample consisted of peripheral blood or thyroid tissue (not recorded which). The source is an adult woman with Graves' disease, either hyperthyroidism or ophthalmopathy (not recorded which).

The table lists this clonotype with many counts. The rearrangement links TRBV6-2 or TRBV6-3 to TRBJ1-6; no reliable D call. CDR1 and CDR2 from the germline V gene are MNHEY and SVGEGT. The CDR3 runs to 10 residues. V lost 8 bases and J lost 13, with 9 bases in between. The CDR3 sequence is CASGRSPLHF. Written as DNA, the CDR3 is TGTGCCAGCGGGCGTTCCCCCCTCCACTTT.

The J gene is TRBJ2-6, the V gene TRBV20-1, with 7 bases that match TRBD1. V trimming: 3 bases; J trimming: 0 bases; junction bases outside the gene matches: 8. The CDR3 spans 17 residues. Germline CDR1 reads DFQATT; CDR2 reads SNEGSKA (reference sequence). The CDR3 DNA is TGCAGTGCTAGTCTAGGACAGGAAAGCTCTGGGGCCAACGTCCTGACTTTC. It is translated as CSASLGQESSGANVLTF.

This clonotype has a count of ten or more. The rearrangement uses TRBV2 and TRBJ1-1, with TRBD1 as a possible D gene (5 bases). Germline values: CDR1 SNHLY, CDR2 FYNNEI. The germline V and J ends were trimmed by 3 bases and 0 bases, with 11 bases remaining between them. The CDR3 is 15 residues long. The CDR3 region has the DNA TGTGCCAGCAGTGAGCGGGGGGGAATGAACACTGAAGCTTTCTTT. Translation gives CASSERGGMNTEAFF. Full variable domain (outside the CDR3, taken from reference TRBV2 and TRBJ1-1): EPEVTQTPSHQVTQMGQEVILRCVPISNHLYFYWYRQILGQKVEFLVSFYNNEISEKSEIFDDQFSVERPDGSNFTLKIRSTKLEDSAMYFCASSERGGMNTEAFFGQGTRLTVV.

This clonotype is a singleton in its sample. The chain is built from TRBV7-2 and TRBJ1-4; 8 nucleotides line up with TRBD1. The CDR3 extends over 15 amino acids. Germline loops: CDR1 SGHTA, CDR2 FQGNSA. Trimming removed 5 bases from V and 8 bases from J; junction bases left unmatched: 10. The CDR3 protein is CASSSRTGLDEKLFF. CDR3 in DNA: TGTGCCAGCAGCAGCAGGACAGGGTTAGACGAAAAACTGTTTTTT.

This clonotype was seen a single time. One junction end does not reproduce the germline sequence, and a read error may be involved. This chain uses TRBV11-2 with TRBJ2-7; 10 bases are a match to TRBD1. This CDR3 contains 15 residues. CDR1 is SGHAT and CDR2 is FQNNGV in the germline V gene. This CDR3 reads CASGLAGQGAYEQYF. DNA for the CDR3: TGTGCCAGCGGCTTAGCCGGACAGGGGGCCTACGAGCAGTACTTC.

The rearrangement uses TRBV2 and TRBJ1-5; TRBD1 agrees at 8 bases. In germline, CDR1 is SNHLY, CDR2 FYNNEI. The CDR3 has 13 residues. V trimming: 8 bases; J trimming: 6 bases; junction bases outside the gene matches: 6. The DNA for the CDR3 is TGTGCCAGCCACAGGGGGTTAAGTCAGCCCCAGCATTTT. It is translated as CASHRGLSQPQHF.

The chain employs TRBV5-4 and TRBJ1-1; possibly TRBD1 for D (6 bases). Germline-derived CDR1 and CDR2 are SGHNT and YYREEE (reference sequence). Trimming left V 1 base short and J 1 base short, with 11 bases between. The CDR3 extends over 15 amino acids. CDR3 sequence (DNA): TGTGCCAGCAGCTTGCCCAGGGGATGGAACACTGAAGCTTTCTTT. This translates into CASSLPRGWNTEAFF.

This clonotype was counted only a few times. The chain couples TRBV7-9 to TRBJ1-5; a possible D gene is TRBD1 (5 bases). The CDR3 length is 14 residues. Germline V gene data show CDR1 as SEHNR and CDR2 as FQNEAQ (reference sequence). V was trimmed by 6 bases and J by 6 bases, leaving 15 bases between them. CDR3 amino acids: CASSPERGGQPQHF. The CDR3 nucleotides read TGTGCCAGCAGTCCTGAGAGGGGCGGTCAGCCCCAGCATTTT. Full variable domain (missing parts from reference TRBV7-9 and TRBJ1-5): DTGVSQNPRHKITKRGQNVTFRCDPISEHNRLYWYRQTLGQGPEFLTYFQNEAQLEKSRLLSDRFSAERPKGSFSTLEIQRTEQGDSAMYLCASSPERGGQPQHFGDGTRLSIL.

Concerning this clonotype: This could be a read error, since a much larger clone is one nucleotide away. The V call is TRBV6-1, the J call TRBJ1-5; D gene ambiguous. Germline assignment: CDR1 MNHNS and CDR2 SASEGT. Trimming cost V 4 bases and J 9 bases, with 7 bases left between them. The CDR3 is 11 amino acids. The CDR3 loop reads CASSASAPQHF. The CDR3 DNA sequence: TGTGCCAGCAGTGCGAGCGCGCCCCAGCATTTT.

The sample holds a few counts of this clonotype. As DNA, the CDR3 is TGTGCCACCACGGGACAGGCATCCTATAATTCACCCCTCCACTTT. Translated: CATTGQASYNSPLHF. The rearrangement joins TRBV10-3 to TRBJ1-6, with 8 bases that match TRBD1. V gave up 10 bases and J gave up 1 base; unmatched junction bases: 6. The CDR3 is made up of 15 amino acids. Per the germline V gene, CDR1 is ENHRY and CDR2 is SYGVKD.

The table lists this clonotype with a few counts. The chain links TRBV27 to TRBJ1-6; D is uncertain. Germline V lookup: CDR1 MNHEY, CDR2 SMNVEV (reference sequence). The CDR3 consists of 17 residues. Between the trimmed V and J ends, which lost 3 bases and 0 bases, there was a span of 12 bases. The CDR3 nucleotides are TGTGCCAGCAGTTTGGCAAAAGAAAGCTCCTATAATTCACCCCTCCACTTT. Translating it yields CASSLAKESSYNSPLHF.

This chain joins TRBV2 and TRBJ1-5; D unresolved. The CDR3 totals 15 residues. Germline assignment: CDR1 SNHLY and CDR2 FYNNEI. Trimming cost V 0 bases and J 9 bases, with 15 bases left between them. The CDR3 nucleotides are TGTGCCAGCAGTGAAGCGCGGGCAGGCCGGGGGCCCCAGCATTTT. Its protein is CASSEARAGRGPQHF.

This clonotype was counted ten times or more. The chain combines TRBV4-1 with TRBJ1-2; no reliable D call. This CDR3 has 14 amino acids. Trimming took 4 bases from V and 3 from J, leaving 12 bases between them. Germline V lookup: CDR1 MGHRA, CDR2 YSYEKL. CDR3 coding DNA: TGCGCCAGCAGCCGGAATCTGTATGACTATGGCTACACCTTC. Translating it yields CASSRNLYDYGYTF.

The chain links TRBV2 to TRBJ2-7; 11 bases fit TRBD1. Germline V gene lookup returns CDR1 SNHLY and CDR2 FYNNEI. Unmatched junction bases numbered 1, after V lost 4 bases and J lost 2 bases. This CDR3 comprises 14 residues. CDR3 nucleotides: TGTGCCAGCAGTGGGGGACAGGGGGCCTACGAGCAGTACTTC. Translation: CASSGGQGAYEQYF.

The chain is built from TRBV7-8 and TRBJ2-7; 9 positions match TRBD1. V trimming: 5 bases; J trimming: 3 bases; junction bases outside the gene matches: 5. CDR1 and CDR2 (germline): SGHVS, FQNEAQ. This CDR3 spans 14 amino acids. This CDR3 is CASSKGQGYYEQYF. The DNA of the CDR3 is TGTGCCAGCAGCAAGGGACAGGGTTACTACGAGCAGTACTTC.

V usage is TRBV20-1 and J usage is TRBJ2-7, with D perhaps TRBD1 or TRBD2 (5 bases each). Trimming stripped 2 bases from V and 4 bases from J, with 18 bases between. This CDR3 region has 15 residues. Germline V lookup: CDR1 DFQATT, CDR2 SNEGSKA (reference sequence). The CDR3 reads CSARQGGTGAYEQYF. DNA for the CDR3: TGCAGTGCTAGACAGGGCGGCACCGGGGCTTACGAGCAGTACTTC.

This clonotype was observed a handful of times. The rearrangement uses TRBV5-4 and TRBJ2-7; D may match TRBD1 or TRBD2 (6 bases each). Germline values: CDR1 SGHNT, CDR2 YYREEE (reference sequence). The CDR3 sequence is 16 residues long. Trimming removed 0 bases at V and 4 bases at J, with 17 bases between. The CDR3 region has the DNA TGTGCCAGCAGCTTGGGGGGGGCTTTCGACCTGTACGAGCAGTACTTC. It codes for CASSLGGAFDLYEQYF.

This clonotype was counted only a few times. The J gene is TRBJ2-2, the V gene TRBV2; 8 bases are a match to TRBD2. The ends lost 8 bases at V and 7 bases at J; junction bases unmatched: 9. The length of the CDR3 is 14 residues. Looked up from germline, CDR1 is SNHLY and CDR2 is FYNNEI. The CDR3 protein is CASSAGVSSGELFF. In nucleotides, the CDR3 is TGTGCCAGCTCAGCGGGAGTTTCAAGCGGGGAGCTGTTTTTT.

V is TRBV15 and J is TRBJ2-5; D is undetermined. V was clipped by 0 bases and J by 5 bases, with 7 bases between them. Germline assignment: CDR1 LNHNV and CDR2 YYDKDF (reference sequence). The CDR3 loop spans 13 amino acids. CDR3 coding DNA: TGTGCCACCAGCAGAGATGGCAGGGAGACCCAGTACTTC. The encoded protein is CATSRDGRETQYF.

There are many counts of this clonotype. The chain employs TRBV9 and TRBJ2-6; D gene ambiguous. The CDR3 runs to 14 residues. Germline values: CDR1 SGDLS, CDR2 YYNGEE. V was trimmed by 7 bases and J by 0 bases, leaving 8 bases between them. The CDR3 DNA follows: TGTGCCAGCGGTTTGGTCTCTGGGGCCAACGTCCTGACTTTC. Translation: CASGLVSGANVLTF.

The chain recombines TRBV7-2 with TRBJ1-4, with TRBD1 as a possible D gene (5 bases). Germline CDR1 is SGHTA and CDR2 is FQGNSA. The V and J ends lost 5 bases and 5 bases respectively, with 15 bases between them. This CDR3 is 15 amino acids long. For the CDR3, the DNA is TGTGCCAGCAGCGCATACCGGGGCAAGAATGAAAAACTGTTTTTT. As protein: CASSAYRGKNEKLFF.

This clonotype was detected only a few times. The chain recombines TRBV28 with TRBJ2-5; weak D call: TRBD2 (6 bases). The germline V gene has CDR1 MDHEN and CDR2 SYDVKM. V was clipped by 4 bases and J by 9 bases, with 15 bases between them. CDR3 length equals 13 residues. DNA of the CDR3: TGTGCCAGCAGTTCCGGCCAAAGGGAGGCCCAGTACTTC. Protein sequence: CASSSGQREAQYF.

This clonotype occurred many times. The J gene is TRBJ1-1, the V gene TRBV10-2; D unresolved. V lost 4 bases and J 11 bases, leaving 11 bases between the germline ends. There are 11 residues in the CDR3. The germline V gene has CDR1 WSHSY and CDR2 SAAADI. The CDR3 DNA reads as TGCGCCAGCAGTGGCCCGCTATCGGCTTTCTTT. It specifies CASSGPLSAFF.

This clonotype has ten or more counts. The CDR3, as DNA: TGCGCCAGCAGCCATATACAGAGAACTAACTATGGCTACACCTTC. This sequence encodes CASSHIQRTNYGYTF. The gene calls are TRBV4-1 and TRBJ1-2, with unresolved D. The CDR3 runs 15 residues. CDR1 and CDR2 (germline): MGHRA, YSYEKL. The ends were cut back, 3 bases at V and 0 bases at J, with 11 bases in the middle.